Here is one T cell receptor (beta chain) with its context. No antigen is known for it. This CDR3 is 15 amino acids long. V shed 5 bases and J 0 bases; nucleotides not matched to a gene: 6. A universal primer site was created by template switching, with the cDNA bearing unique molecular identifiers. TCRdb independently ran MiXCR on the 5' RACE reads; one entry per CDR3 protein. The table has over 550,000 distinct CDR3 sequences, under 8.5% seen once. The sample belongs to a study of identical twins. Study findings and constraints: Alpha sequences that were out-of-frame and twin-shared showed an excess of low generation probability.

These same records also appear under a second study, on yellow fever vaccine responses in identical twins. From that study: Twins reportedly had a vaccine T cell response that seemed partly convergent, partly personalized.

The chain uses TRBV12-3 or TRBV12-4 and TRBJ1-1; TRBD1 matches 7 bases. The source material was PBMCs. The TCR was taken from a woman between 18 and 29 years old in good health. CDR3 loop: CASSEDRAMNTEAFF. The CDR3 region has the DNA TGTGCCAGCAGTGAAGACAGGGCCATGAACACTGAAGCTTTCTTT.